A single sample gave rise to the 20 T cell receptor beta chains below, sequenced in a study of OX40 agonist ivuxolimab in advanced cancers. The method was immunoSEQ multiplex PCR; TCRdb's version includes in-frame clones alone and lacks a portion of them. The sample includes some 39,000 clones, around nine tenths of them seen just once. The sequenced sample was CD4+ or CD8+ T cells sorted from blood, obtained in a trial of the OX40 agonist ivuxolimab. Receptor source: an adult with an advanced solid tumor such as melanoma, head and neck, liver or kidney cancer.

This chain uses TRBV11-2 with TRBJ1-4; possible D gene TRBD1, 5 bases. The length of the CDR3 is 15 residues. With 1 base removed from V and 8 bases from J, the gap between germline ends came to 14 bases. Germline CDR1 reads SGHAT; CDR2 reads FQNNGV. CDR3 DNA sequence: TGTGCCAGCAGCTTAGGTACCAGGGCATTGGAAAAACTGTTTTTT. Residues: CASSLGTRALEKLFF.

The J gene is TRBJ1-2, the V gene TRBV6-5; 11 bases map to TRBD1. CDR1 and CDR2 from the germline V gene are MNHEY and SVGAGI. The CDR3 is 15 amino acids. V was pared by 6 bases and J by 2 bases, with 5 bases of the junction left unmatched. As DNA, the CDR3 is TGTGCCAGCAGCGACCGGGACAGGGGGAACTATGGCTACACCTTC. Protein product: CASSDRDRGNYGYTF.

This chain connects TRBV6-1 to TRBJ2-5, with a possible D match to TRBD2 (5 bases). The ends were cut back, 4 bases at V and 6 bases at J, with 18 bases in the middle. The CDR3 extends over 15 amino acids. Germline V gene sequence: CDR1 MNHNS, CDR2 SASEGT. The CDR3 region has the DNA TGTGCCAGCAGTGTAGTACCGGGAACCGAACAGACCCAGTACTTC. Its protein is CASSVVPGTEQTQYF.

The V gene is TRBV18, the J gene TRBJ2-7, with D perhaps matching TRBD2 (5 bases). Trimming left V 6 bases short and J 2 bases short, with 11 bases between. The CDR3 consists of 13 residues. Germline V gene lookup returns CDR1 KGHSH and CDR2 LQKENI. CDR3 protein: CASSPIGTYEQYF. The CDR3 DNA reads TGTGCCAGCTCCCCAATCGGGACCTACGAGCAGTACTTC.

The chain links TRBV19 to TRBJ2-6; D is ambiguous. The CDR3 has 19 residues. Deletions cut 3 bases from V and 0 bases from J, with 18 bases between. The germline CDR1 and CDR2 sequences are LNHDA and SQIVND (reference sequence). CDR3 DNA: TGTGCCAGTAGTATTTCTTTCCATGGTCAGAGCTCTGGGGCCAACGTCCTGACTTTC. Protein product: CASSISFHGQSSGANVLTF.

This clone was detected once. The DNA for the CDR3 is TGTGCCAGCACACGCCGTGCTATCCTAAACACCGGGGAGCTGTTTTTT. Its protein product is CASTRRAILNTGELFF. This chain joins TRBV28 and TRBJ2-2; D remains unclear. The CDR3 is made up of 16 amino acids. The germline V and J ends were trimmed by 7 bases and 2 bases, with 17 bases remaining between them. Germline loops: CDR1 MDHEN, CDR2 SYDVKM.

V and J are TRBV28 and TRBJ2-7; D possibly corresponds to TRBD2 (6 bases). Trimming stripped 7 bases from V and 0 bases from J, with 19 bases between. CDR1 is MDHEN, CDR2 SYDVKM, per germline. The CDR3 consists of 16 residues. In nucleotides, the CDR3 is TGTGCCAGCAACGTAAGGGGTGGCGGGATCTCCTACGAGCAGTACTTC. Protein: CASNVRGGGISYEQYF.

This chain uses TRBV5-6 with TRBJ1-5; TRBD1 agrees at 8 bases. Germline CDR1 is SGHDT and CDR2 is YYEEEE. The junction had 5 bases not matched to a gene; V was cut back by 1 base and J by 2 bases. This CDR3 has 16 amino acids. The CDR3 bases are TGTGCCAGCAGCTTGACCCGGACAGGGCGCAATCAGCCCCAGCATTTT. Amino acid sequence: CASSLTRTGRNQPQHF.

This clone came up a few times. The rearrangement links TRBV11-2 to TRBJ2-5; TRBD2 aligns across 7 bases. The V gene's germline CDR1 is SGHAT and CDR2 FQNNGV. V lost 5 bases, J lost 5 bases, and 2 bases stayed unmatched. The length of the CDR3 is 12 residues. The CDR3 DNA reads TGTGCCAGCAGCCGGGAGGTGGAGACCCAGTACTTC. Protein sequence: CASSREVETQYF.

CDR3 sequence: CASSAPNTGELFF. The CDR3 DNA reads as TGCGCCAGCAGTGCGCCGAACACCGGGGAGCTGTTTTTT. The chain couples TRBV10-1 to TRBJ2-2; D gene unclear. This CDR3 is 13 amino acids long. The germline CDR1 and CDR2 sequences are WNHNN and SYGVQD (reference sequence). V was shortened by 4 bases and J by 0 bases, with 3 bases between the two germline ends.

CDR3 sequence reads: CASSLVPSGSSTDTQYF. Written as DNA, the CDR3 is TGTGCCAGCAGCTTAGTCCCTAGCGGGAGTAGCACAGATACGCAGTATTTT. This rearrangement joins TRBV11-3 to TRBJ2-3; TRBD2 matches at 10 bases. The CDR3 spans 17 residues. The germline CDR1 and CDR2 sequences are SGHNT and YENEEA. The J segment lost 0 bases and the V segment lost 1 base, leaving 4 bases of the junction unmatched.

This chain uses TRBV7-9 with TRBJ1-4; 7 bases match TRBD1. There are 14 residues in the CDR3. The germline CDR1 and CDR2 sequences are SEHNR and FQNEAQ (reference sequence). The junction had 4 bases not matched to a gene; V was cut back by 1 base and J by 8 bases. CDR3 protein: CASSLGQGWEKLFF. CDR3 DNA sequence: TGTGCCAGCAGCTTAGGACAGGGCTGGGAAAAACTGTTTTTT.

The rearrangement links TRBV30 to TRBJ2-7; weak D call: TRBD2 (6 bases). The CDR3 loop spans 16 amino acids. CDR1 and CDR2 (germline): GTSNPN, SVGIG (reference sequence). With 0 bases removed from V and 2 bases from J, the gap between germline ends came to 17 bases. Written as DNA, the CDR3 is TGTGCCTGGAGTGTACTACGCGGGAAGAGGGCCTACGAGCAGTACTTC. Its translation is CAWSVLRGKRAYEQYF.

The chain uses TRBV28 and TRBJ1-4; D not resolved. CDR3 length: 14 residues. CDR1 and CDR2 (germline): MDHEN, SYDVKM. Between the trimmed V and J ends, which lost 3 bases and 4 bases, there was a span of 9 bases. CDR3 sequence (DNA): TGTGCCAGCAGTTTGGGTCACCGTAATGAAAAACTGTTTTTT. As protein: CASSLGHRNEKLFF.

The chain links TRBV27 to TRBJ2-3, with D unresolved. CDR3 length: 14 amino acids. The V and J ends lost 3 bases and 6 bases respectively, with 13 bases between them. From germline, CDR1 is MNHEY and CDR2 SMNVEV (reference sequence). Here the CDR3 DNA reads TGTGCCAGCAGTTTGGCGTCCCTCGTCGATACGCAGTATTTT. Its translation is CASSLASLVDTQYF.

The sample holds a few counts of this clone. The J gene is TRBJ2-1, the V gene TRBV28, with 9 bases that match TRBD2. CDR1 and CDR2 from the germline V gene are MDHEN and SYDVKM. Trimming at V came to 5 bases and at J to 4 bases, leaving 9 bases not matched to a gene. The CDR3 spans 16 residues. In nucleotides, the CDR3 is TGTGCCAGCAGTCTCCGACTAGCGGAGCTATACAATGAGCAGTTCTTC. Residues: CASSLRLAELYNEQFF.

The J gene is TRBJ2-5, the V gene TRBV6-1, with 8 bases lining up with TRBD2. Germline loops: CDR1 MNHNS, CDR2 SASEGT. The ends lost 7 bases at V and 4 bases at J; junction bases unmatched: 8. CDR3 size: 14 residues. CDR3 region: CASTSGGAGETQYF. The CDR3 DNA reads as TGTGCCAGCACCTCCGGGGGGGCGGGAGAGACCCAGTACTTC.

V and J are TRBV7-9 and TRBJ1-3, with D unclear. The ends were cut back, 5 bases at V and 5 bases at J, with 22 bases in the middle. This CDR3 spans 17 amino acids. CDR1 is SEHNR and CDR2 is FQNEAQ in the germline V gene (reference sequence). CDR3 sequence (DNA): TGTGCCAGCAGCGACAACAGCGGACGGAGATCGCGAAACACCATATATTTT. Translating gives CASSDNSGRRSRNTIYF.

The rearrangement links TRBV28 to TRBJ1-3; D not resolved. Looked up from germline, CDR1 is MDHEN and CDR2 is SYDVKM. Trimming pared 7 bases from V and 4 bases from J, leaving 11 bases between. There are 13 residues in the CDR3. Here the CDR3 reads CASTLKVGNTIYF. The CDR3 DNA follows: TGTGCCAGCACCCTTAAGGTGGGAAACACCATATATTTT.

The chain recombines TRBV5-1 with TRBJ2-5, with TRBD1 identical over 7 bases. CDR1 and CDR2 from the germline V gene are SGHRS and YFSETQ. V dropped 5 bases and J dropped 1; count of bases not matched to a gene: 5. CDR3 length: 14 amino acids. In DNA form, the CDR3 reads TGCGCCAGCAGGTTGACAGGGACCCAAGAGACCCAGTACTTC. Amino acids: CASRLTGTQETQYF.